What follows describes a single TCR beta chain. The protocol was immunoSEQ multiplex PCR, while the TCRdb copy is restricted to in-frame clones and leaves out a portion. The sample lists roughly 430,000 clones; over 75% were seen once. The sample comes from a study of blood T cell repertoires in COVID-19. Trimming cost V 2 bases and J 0 bases; bases outside gene matches: 0. Per germline, CDR1 KGHDR and CDR2 SFDVKD. The CDR3 extends over 16 amino acids. The sequence was obtained from a woman aged 40-49 years with acute COVID-19. Sequencing was done on a sample of PBMCs or T cells enriched from blood (not recorded which). J is TRBJ2-2 and V is TRBV24-1, with 9 bases that match TRBD1. The CDR3 DNA reads as TGTGCCACCAGTGATTACAGGGGGCCGAACACCGGGGAGCTGTTTTTT. This codes for CATSDYRGPNTGELFF.